Listed below are T cell receptor beta chains from one sample, sequenced in a study of identical twins. TCRdb itself ran the 5' RACE reads through MiXCR, one entry per CDR3 protein. The table shows 420,000 or so distinct CDR3 sequences, with approximately 18% occurring only once. Sequencing used naive T cells sorted from blood. These receptor sequences come from a man aged 45-60 years in good health. The conserved cysteine and the conserved F or W are not part of the CDR3 here. The order of the fields is J gene, V gene, CDR3 protein.

j_gene: TRBJ2-3
v_gene: TRBV9
CDR3aa: ASSVDPGVGSDTQY

j_gene: TRBJ2-2
v_gene: TRBV27
CDR3aa: ASSSRLAENTGELF

j_gene: TRBJ1-1
v_gene: TRBV18
CDR3aa: ASSPPGLTEAF

j_gene: TRBJ2-7
v_gene: TRBV2
CDR3aa: ASMSDRASYEQY

j_gene: TRBJ2-2
v_gene: TRBV6-1
CDR3aa: AAGWTGIRGELF

j_gene: TRBJ2-2
v_gene: TRBV4-2
CDR3aa: ASSHSQGGTGELF

j_gene: TRBJ2-7
v_gene: TRBV28
CDR3aa: ASSLSLDRVPYEQY

j_gene: TRBJ2-7
v_gene: TRBV5-1
CDR3aa: ASSLGQGIYEQY

j_gene: TRBJ1-5
v_gene: TRBV15
CDR3aa: ATSRAVGSNQPQH

j_gene: TRBJ2-1
v_gene: TRBV20-1
CDR3aa: SARDRIGWNEQF

j_gene: TRBJ1-1
v_gene: TRBV6-2/TRBV6-3
CDR3aa: ASSYKVTGAEAF

j_gene: TRBJ2-1
v_gene: TRBV7-9
CDR3aa: ASSLAGGLYEQF

j_gene: TRBJ2-5
v_gene: TRBV6-5
CDR3aa: ASSYASGGAYETQY

j_gene: TRBJ1-1
v_gene: TRBV5-1
CDR3aa: ASSLASGPRNTEAF

j_gene: TRBJ2-2
v_gene: TRBV6-5
CDR3aa: ASSYSPGETGGELF

j_gene: TRBJ1-1
v_gene: TRBV6-1
CDR3aa: ASRGTGVSTEAF

j_gene: TRBJ1-5
v_gene: TRBV15
CDR3aa: ATSRTAGGGNQPQH

j_gene: TRBJ1-1
v_gene: TRBV7-2
CDR3aa: ASSRPGGYTEAF

j_gene: TRBJ2-5
v_gene: TRBV6-5
CDR3aa: ASSYSSSAETQY

j_gene: TRBJ2-7
v_gene: TRBV11-2
CDR3aa: ASSLHLQGPVSYEQY

j_gene: TRBJ2-7
v_gene: TRBV20-1
CDR3aa: SAYTDRASYEQY

j_gene: TRBJ1-2
v_gene: TRBV6-1
CDR3aa: ASSQGLGGYGYT

j_gene: TRBJ2-7
v_gene: TRBV5-1
CDR3aa: ASSFLGSYEQY

j_gene: TRBJ2-3
v_gene: TRBV7-9
CDR3aa: ASSPQNLWKSTDTQY

j_gene: TRBJ2-1
v_gene: TRBV7-2
CDR3aa: ASSQIAGGIYNEQF

j_gene: TRBJ1-4
v_gene: TRBV20-1
CDR3aa: SAIVPPGQGGEKLF

j_gene: TRBJ2-5
v_gene: TRBV7-2
CDR3aa: ASSLFGTGGETQY

j_gene: TRBJ2-7
v_gene: TRBV6-2/TRBV6-3
CDR3aa: ASSYFPSGPFSYEQY

j_gene: TRBJ2-5
v_gene: TRBV29-1
CDR3aa: SVESGSGETQY

j_gene: TRBJ2-7
v_gene: TRBV5-1
CDR3aa: ASSLGMAGASYEQY

j_gene: TRBJ1-1
v_gene: TRBV18
CDR3aa: ASGQDQNTEAF

j_gene: TRBJ2-1
v_gene: TRBV7-9
CDR3aa: ASSLRTIDYNEQF

j_gene: TRBJ2-2
v_gene: TRBV6-5
CDR3aa: ASSYIGGRSSNTGELF

j_gene: TRBJ2-7
v_gene: TRBV20-1
CDR3aa: SARDLGGITYEQY

j_gene: TRBJ2-5
v_gene: TRBV12-3/TRBV12-4
CDR3aa: ASSFNPRETQY

j_gene: TRBJ1-5
v_gene: TRBV20-1
CDR3aa: SARDLWAGQPQH

j_gene: TRBJ2-2
v_gene: TRBV4-3
CDR3aa: ASSQDPLAGGSGELF

j_gene: TRBJ2-1
v_gene: TRBV6-1
CDR3aa: ASRIKGPSYNEQF

j_gene: TRBJ2-7
v_gene: TRBV20-1
CDR3aa: SARDPTAPPYEQY

j_gene: TRBJ1-5
v_gene: TRBV10-3
CDR3aa: AIVGQGEPASNQPQH

j_gene: TRBJ2-4
v_gene: TRBV25-1
CDR3aa: ASSAPGLAGDMDIQY

j_gene: TRBJ2-7
v_gene: TRBV27
CDR3aa: ASSLSGTVYEQY

j_gene: TRBJ2-4
v_gene: TRBV5-1
CDR3aa: ASSWDREVNKNIQY

j_gene: TRBJ1-1
v_gene: TRBV6-2/TRBV6-3
CDR3aa: ASSHRRTEAF

j_gene: TRBJ1-1
v_gene: TRBV6-1
CDR3aa: ASSEGPMNTEAF

j_gene: TRBJ2-2
v_gene: TRBV7-2
CDR3aa: ASSRQGARGELF

j_gene: TRBJ2-6
v_gene: TRBV20-1
CDR3aa: SARHRDRSSGANVLT

j_gene: TRBJ2-6
v_gene: TRBV27
CDR3aa: ASSLSAGAGANVLT

j_gene: TRBJ2-5
v_gene: TRBV5-1
CDR3aa: ASSLEVGSQETQY

j_gene: TRBJ2-3
v_gene: TRBV29-1
CDR3aa: SVVASTDTQY

j_gene: TRBJ2-7
v_gene: TRBV29-1
CDR3aa: SVARAYEQY

j_gene: TRBJ2-4
v_gene: TRBV6-2/TRBV6-3
CDR3aa: ASSYANIQY

j_gene: TRBJ1-6
v_gene: TRBV20-1
CDR3aa: SARLSWAGLSNSPLH

j_gene: TRBJ2-3
v_gene: TRBV9
CDR3aa: ASSVGTSGTTDTQY

j_gene: TRBJ2-7
v_gene: TRBV28
CDR3aa: ASSFGGSVYEQY

j_gene: TRBJ2-1
v_gene: TRBV12-3/TRBV12-4
CDR3aa: ASIFEGRVGEQF

j_gene: TRBJ2-7
v_gene: TRBV4-1
CDR3aa: ASSQDDSYEQY

j_gene: TRBJ2-1
v_gene: TRBV30
CDR3aa: AWAVALSDEQF

j_gene: TRBJ1-5
v_gene: TRBV30
CDR3aa: AWSAYSNQPQH